These T cell receptor beta chains were read from a single sample in a study of regulatory T cells in long-lasting Graves disease. In TCRdb, the multiplex PCR reads were re-called with MiXCR into one record per CDR3 protein. Altogether a few hundred thousand distinct CDR3 sequences are present, about 23% being singletons, with the ten largest covering around 30%. The sequences come from peripheral blood mononuclear cells (PBMCs), collected when the disease was refractory, from a patient treated with antithyroid drugs. Every receptor here comes from a middle-aged woman with Graves disease. The CDR3 runs from the conserved cysteine through the conserved F or W. D genes are given only for firm matches. The listing skips clone size in some rows; elsewhere it reads once, few, many or a size class.

J,D,size,V,DNA,CDR3
TRBJ2-7,TRBD1,-,TRBV16,TGTGCCAGCAGCCAACTCAGGACAGGAATGGTCGAGCAGTACTTC,CASSQLRTGMVEQYF
TRBJ2-2,-,-,TRBV28,TGTGCCAGCAGTACTGGACACGCAGGGGAGCTGTTTTTT,CASSTGHAGELFF
TRBJ2-3,TRBD2,-,TRBV10-1,TGCGCCAGCAGTGAGACCGCTAGCGGGAGTGGGGATACGCAGTATTTT,CASSETASGSGDTQYF
TRBJ2-2,-,-,TRBV28,TGTGCCAGCAGTTTAACTGGGAACGCCGGGGAGCTGTTTTTT,CASSLTGNAGELFF
TRBJ2-7,-,-,TRBV20-1,TGCAGTGCTCCCCGATCGGGCACCCTCTCCTACGAGCAGTACTTC,CSAPRSGTLSYEQYF
TRBJ2-7,-,many,TRBV20-1,TGCAGTGCTAGAAAGGGCACATACGAGCAGTACTTC,CSARKGTYEQYF
TRBJ2-5,TRBD2,many,TRBV12-3/TRBV12-4,TGTGCCAGCAGTTATCGTAGCGGGAGCGGAGAAGAGACCCAGTACTTC,CASSYRSGSGEETQYF
TRBJ2-4,-,many,TRBV28,TGTGCCAGCACCGAGGGATACATTCAGTACTTC,CASTEGYIQYF
TRBJ1-2,-,many,TRBV20-1,TGCAGTGCTAGTGACGGGCGATATGGCTACACCTTC,CSASDGRYGYTF
TRBJ1-1,TRBD1,-,TRBV7-9,TGTGCCAGCAGCTTATGGACAGGCGTTGAAGCTTTCTTT,CASSLWTGVEAFF
TRBJ2-7,TRBD2,few,TRBV5-4,TGTGCCAGCAGGGTTCTCGGGAGGCCTAAGGGAGAGCAGTACTTC,CASRVLGRPKGEQYF
TRBJ1-6,-,many,TRBV20-1,TGCAGTGCCCCCGTGGGACACCTCTCCGCCGAACCCCTCCACTTT,CSAPVGHLSAEPLHF
TRBJ1-1,TRBD1,-,TRBV19,TGTGCCAGTAGTGAGGGACAGGGGACTGAAGCTTTCTTT,CASSEGQGTEAFF
TRBJ2-3,-,-,TRBV20-1,TGCAGTGCGCCCGGGCCTAGTCCAGATACGCAGTATTTT,CSAPGPSPDTQYF
TRBJ2-7,TRBD2,-,TRBV28,TGTGCCAGCAGTTTACGCTCTGGACTAGCGGGAGGGGGCGAGCAGTACTTC,CASSLRSGLAGGGEQYF
TRBJ2-7,TRBD2,-,TRBV19,TGTGCCAGTAGTATAGAGCTGACTAGCGGGACAGACTCCTACGAGCAGTACTTC,CASSIELTSGTDSYEQYF
TRBJ2-1,-,few,TRBV2,TGTGCCAGCAGCGAGGGAGATGAGCAGTTCTTC,CASSEGDEQFF
TRBJ2-7,TRBD2,many,TRBV29-1,TGCAGCGTTGAAATGGCTAGCGGCCGCTACGAGCAGTACTTC,CSVEMASGRYEQYF
TRBJ2-7,-,-,TRBV6-1,TGTGCCAGCAGTCTCTCTCAGATGGCATCCTACGAGCAGTACTTC,CASSLSQMASYEQYF
TRBJ1-2,-,-,TRBV28,TGTGCCAGCAGTTCCTCGACAGTTCTAGCTAACTATGGCCACACCTTC,CASSSSTVLANYGHTF